This T cell receptor beta chain emerged from a study of T cell responses to AZD1222 COVID-19 vaccine. Regarding this clone: No antigen is known for it.

Study conclusions and caveats: Repertoires were sampled only after the peak T cell response. Increases in Spike-specific TCR breadth and depth were seen after two AZD1222 doses.

Generated by immunoSEQ multiplex PCR, the TCRdb table keeps only in-frame clones and is missing some. The data hold roughly 140,000 clones, with more than 75% observed a single time. The germline gives CDR1 SGHRS, CDR2 YFSETQ. This CDR3 contains 15 residues. V lost 2 bases and J 4 bases, leaving 12 bases between the germline ends. This receptor was identified in an adult in good health. V and J are TRBV5-1 and TRBJ2-2, with TRBD2 as a possible D gene (6 bases). The sequencing here drew on peripheral blood, taken on day 0 of MenACWY control vaccination. The CDR3 protein is CASSFGGVGTGELFF. CDR3 DNA sequence: TGCGCCAGCAGCTTTGGAGGGGTCGGCACCGGGGAGCTGTTTTTT.